This T cell receptor beta chain was recorded in a study of blood T cell repertoires in COVID-19. Profiled with immunoSEQ multiplex PCR; TCRdb holds only in-frame clones, not every one. The profile covers some 150,000 clones, with approximately 90% appearing a single time and 3.7% taken by the ten largest. J gave up 8 bases and V 4 bases, and 10 bases lay outside the gene matches. Per the germline V gene, CDR1 is LGHDT and CDR2 is YNNKEL (reference sequence). This CDR3 contains 15 residues. The sequenced sample consisted of peripheral blood. This chain uses TRBV3-1 (or the pseudogene TRBV3-2) with TRBJ1-2, with 10 bases that match TRBD1. This clonotype was obtained from a man between 18 and 35 years old with active or convalescent COVID-19. The CDR3 loop reads CASSPGTGEFGGYTF. The CDR3 DNA sequence: TGTGCCAGCAGCCCAGGGACAGGGGAGTTCGGCGGCTACACCTTC.